This T cell receptor beta chain was retrieved from a study of T cell responses to AZD1222 COVID-19 vaccine. Using immunoSEQ multiplex PCR, the repertoire was profiled, and TCRdb retains in-frame clones only, with some absent. The table lists fewer than 200,000 clones, more than 85% of them singletons. J lost 5 bases, V lost 1 base, and 4 bases had no gene match. The germline CDR1 and CDR2 sequences are SGHAT and FQNNGV. This CDR3 has 15 residues. A note on this clone: Its antigen is unidentified.

Study outcomes and limitations: Following two doses of AZD1222, Spike-specific TCR breadth and depth rose.

The receptor's source is an adult who received the AZD1222 COVID-19 vaccine. The rearrangement joins TRBV11-2 to TRBJ2-1, with 8 bases aligning to TRBD2. The input for sequencing was peripheral blood, taken 28 days after the second AZD1222 dose. The CDR3 coding sequence is TGTGCCAGCAGCTTAGGACTAGCGCTTAACAATGAGCAGTTCTTC. It encodes CASSLGLALNNEQFF.